These T cell receptor beta chains were read from a single sample in a study of cytomegalovirus exposure and HLA in healthy donors. Libraries were prepared by immunoSEQ multiplex PCR; TCRdb keeps only in-frame clonotypes and omits some of them. The sample lists 130,000 to 150,000 clones; roughly 83% were seen once. Sequenced sample: PBMCs. The receptors derive from a man between 40 and 49 years old in good health and CMV-seropositive. CDR3s include the opening cysteine and the closing phenylalanine or tryptophan. D genes are given only for firm matches. The size entry is marked missing in some rows and otherwise reads once, few, many or a size class.

-	TRBD1	14	TRBJ2-7	TRBV28	CASSLAGQGGEQYF	TGTGCCAGCAGTCTTGCGGGACAGGGGGGCGAGCAGTACTTC
-	TRBD2	15	TRBJ2-1	TRBV9	CASSLRGGTGGEQFF	TGTGCCAGCAGCCTTAGGGGAGGGACCGGGGGTGAGCAGTTCTTC
-	TRBD1	15	TRBJ1-3	TRBV7-2	CASSWDSRSGNTIYF	TGTGCCAGCAGTTGGGACAGCCGCTCTGGAAACACCATATATTTT
-	-	13	TRBJ1-2	TRBV5-4	CASSLDSFYGYTF	TGTGCCAGCAGCTTAGACAGTTTCTATGGCTACACCTTC
-	-	14	TRBJ2-5	TRBV2	CASSELVIGETQYF	TGTGCCAGCAGCGAACTAGTTATAGGAGAGACCCAGTACTTC
-	-	16	TRBJ2-4	TRBV7-2	CASTTPRLLAKNIQYF	TGTGCCAGCACCACTCCCAGGTTACTAGCCAAAAACATTCAGTACTTC
-	-	11	TRBJ2-3	TRBV19	CASADRHTQYF	TGTGCCAGCGCGGATCGACATACGCAGTATTTT
-	TRBD1	14	TRBJ2-5	TRBV18	CASSPFDRVETQYF	TGTGCCAGCTCACCATTCGACAGGGTAGAGACCCAGTACTTC
few	TRBD2	15	TRBJ2-5	TRBV7-7	CASSLVWGLAETQYF	TGTGCTAGCAGCTTAGTTTGGGGACTAGCTGAGACCCAGTACTTC
few	-	13	TRBJ2-1	TRBV14	CASSQVAPGEQFF	TGTGCCAGCAGCCAAGTTGCGCCGGGTGAGCAGTTCTTC
-	-	14	TRBJ2-7	TRBV5-1	CASSLAQAGYEQYF	TGCGCCAGCAGCTTGGCTCAGGCTGGCTACGAGCAGTACTTC
-	TRBD2	16	TRBJ2-1	TRBV7-9	CASRSPGGSPYNEQFF	TGTGCCAGCAGGTCCCCAGGCGGGAGTCCCTACAATGAGCAGTTCTTC
-	TRBD2	16	TRBJ2-4	TRBV19	CASSIGGSGTKNIQYF	TGTGCCAGTAGTATCGGCGGGAGCGGGACCAAAAACATTCAGTACTTC
-	-	14	TRBJ1-2	TRBV5-6	CASSLGGINYGYTF	TGTGCCAGCAGCTTGGGCGGGATTAACTATGGCTACACCTTC
-	-	15	TRBJ2-7	TRBV19	CASSQRDKASYEQYF	TGTGCCAGTAGTCAACGGGACAAGGCCTCCTACGAGCAGTACTTC
-	-	14	TRBJ1-6	TRBV2	CASSGQGGNSPLHF	TGTGCCAGCAGTGGCCAGGGTGGTAATTCACCCCTCCACTTT
-	TRBD2	13	TRBJ2-7	TRBV29-1	CSVVKLAGDEQYF	TGCAGCGTGGTGAAACTAGCGGGAGACGAGCAGTACTTC